Following are 18 T cell receptor beta chains from one sample sequenced in a study of STAT5B mutations in CD4+ large granular lymphocyte leukemia. Libraries were prepared by immunoSEQ multiplex PCR; TCRdb keeps only in-frame clonotypes and omits some of them. The table has approximately 35,000 clones, 76% seen once. Material for sequencing was CD4+ T cells from blood buffy coats. The receptors shown here come from a human donor in good health.

The J gene is TRBJ2-7, the V gene TRBV2; possible D gene TRBD2, 5 bases. From germline, CDR1 is SNHLY and CDR2 FYNNEI. With 4 bases removed from V and 4 bases from J, the gap between germline ends came to 11 bases. The CDR3 loop spans 13 amino acids. DNA of the CDR3: TGTGCCAGCAGTGGATTAGGCGGGTACGAGCAGTACTTC. Translated, it gives CASSGLGGYEQYF.

The chain employs TRBV7-6 and TRBJ2-1; D is ambiguous. The germline CDR1 and CDR2 sequences are SGHVS and FNYEAQ. V gave up 2 bases and J gave up 7 bases, with 12 bases separating them. The CDR3 length is 14 residues. The CDR3 loop reads CASSLRAVGNEQFF. The CDR3 DNA is TGTGCCAGCAGCTTAAGGGCCGTGGGGAATGAGCAGTTCTTC.

V and J are TRBV5-1 and TRBJ2-2; a weak D match, TRBD2 (6 bases). The germline V gene has CDR1 SGHRS and CDR2 YFSETQ. Trimming took 5 bases from V and 4 from J, leaving 18 bases between them. The CDR3 runs to 16 residues. CDR3 DNA sequence: TGCGCCAGCAGTTCCTTTGGGCGGGACGGCACCGGGGAGCTGTTTTTT. Amino acids: CASSSFGRDGTGELFF.

This chain uses TRBV2 with TRBJ1-2; D uncertain. Germline-derived CDR1 and CDR2 are SNHLY and FYNNEI. V lost 7 bases, J lost 6 bases, and 15 bases lay in between. The CDR3 runs to 13 residues. CDR3 nucleotide sequence: TGTGCCAGCAAGAGGGATGTGAAGGATGGCTACACCTTC. Translating gives CASKRDVKDGYTF.

The gene calls are TRBV4-3 and TRBJ1-1; no clear D gene. Germline CDR1 reads LGHNA; CDR2 reads YSLEER. The CDR3 length is 15 residues. V lost 0 bases, J lost 4 bases, and 12 bases lay in between. The CDR3 DNA follows: TGCGCCAGCAGCCAAGAAGTCGGACGGGGCACTGAAGCTTTCTTT. This translates into CASSQEVGRGTEAFF.

This chain's CDR3 is CASSVGRAGGRWSYEQYF. Here the CDR3 DNA reads TGTGCCAGCAGCGTGGGGCGAGCGGGAGGCCGTTGGTCCTACGAGCAGTACTTC. V is TRBV7-2 and J is TRBJ2-7; the match to TRBD2 covers 9 bases. Germline V gene data show CDR1 as SGHTA and CDR2 as FQGNSA. The CDR3 has 18 residues. Unmatched junction bases numbered 15, after V lost 5 bases and J lost 1 base.

The chain combines TRBV5-1 with TRBJ1-2, with D perhaps TRBD1 (5 bases). V gave up 4 bases and J gave up 4 bases, with 14 bases separating them. Per the germline V gene, CDR1 is SGHRS and CDR2 is YFSETQ. The CDR3 runs to 14 residues. The DNA for the CDR3 is TGCGCCAGCAGCCCCGTAGGGACGGGCTATGGCTACACCTTC. Translation: CASSPVGTGYGYTF.

This chain uses TRBV18 with TRBJ2-1; D unresolved. The CDR3 extends over 14 amino acids. In germline, CDR1 is KGHSH, CDR2 LQKENI. The germline V and J ends were trimmed by 4 bases and 4 bases, with 11 bases remaining between them. CDR3 DNA sequence: TGTGCCAGCTCACTCGTGGTGGGGTACAATGAGCAGTTCTTC. Its protein product is CASSLVVGYNEQFF.

The rearrangement joins TRBV7-2 to TRBJ2-2, with 7 bases that match TRBD2. The CDR3 is 15 amino acids. Germline V gene data show CDR1 as SGHTA and CDR2 as FQGNSA. After removal of 5 bases from V and 4 bases from J, the junction contained 7 bases not matched to a gene. The CDR3 is CASSRGGGRTGELFF. The DNA for the CDR3 is TGTGCCAGCAGCCGCGGGGGAGGCCGCACCGGGGAGCTGTTTTTT.

This chain uses TRBV2 with TRBJ2-1, with 16 bases lining up with TRBD2. The CDR3 is made up of 19 amino acids. Losses at the gene ends were 6 bases for V and 3 bases for J; bases not matched to a gene: 11. CDR1 is SNHLY, CDR2 FYNNEI, per germline. CDR3 sequence: CASRSPGLAGGGGYNEQFF. The CDR3 DNA follows: TGTGCCAGCAGATCCCCGGGACTAGCGGGAGGGGGCGGCTACAATGAGCAGTTCTTC.

The gene calls are TRBV2 and TRBJ2-7, with unresolved D. The CDR3 is 12 residues long. V was clipped by 9 bases and J by 1 base, with 10 bases between them. The germline CDR1 and CDR2 sequences are SNHLY and FYNNEI. Written as DNA, the CDR3 is TGTGCCAGTGGGCCTACGTCCTACGAGCAGTACTTC. Protein: CASGPTSYEQYF.

The V gene is TRBV27, the J gene TRBJ2-1, with TRBD2 matching over 12 bases. V was clipped by 6 bases and J by 9 bases; unmatched bases: 15. CDR1 and CDR2 from the germline V gene are MNHEY and SMNVEV (reference sequence). This CDR3 region has 17 residues. The CDR3 loop reads CASSRLAGEGITGEQFF. Written as DNA, the CDR3 is TGTGCCAGCAGCCGACTAGCGGGAGAGGGTATTACGGGTGAGCAGTTCTTC.

The chain uses TRBV19 and TRBJ1-5; D is perhaps TRBD1 (5 bases). CDR3 size: 15 residues. Germline V lookup: CDR1 LNHDA, CDR2 SQIVND (reference sequence). V lost 7 bases to trimming and J lost 7 bases, with 20 bases between them. CDR3 residues: CASNLPGPGMQPQHF. Here the CDR3 DNA reads TGTGCCAGTAACCTTCCGGGGCCCGGGATGCAGCCCCAGCATTTT.

Only a few counts were recorded for this clone. The chain recombines TRBV4-1 with TRBJ1-1, with no clear D. The CDR3 loop spans 16 amino acids. CDR1 and CDR2 (germline): MGHRA, YSYEKL. V was clipped by 4 bases and J by 3 bases, with 18 bases between them. As DNA, the CDR3 is TGCGCCAGCAGCCCGAGCTTTGTATCGGCGGACACTGAAGCTTTCTTT. Residues: CASSPSFVSADTEAFF.

The gene calls are TRBV16 and TRBJ2-1, with D possibly matching TRBD1 (6 bases). This CDR3 has 20 residues. V lost 3 bases, J lost 0 bases, and 24 bases lay in between. From germline, CDR1 is KGHSY and CDR2 FQNENV. The DNA of the CDR3 is TGTGCCAGCAGCCACCAAGCAGGGACACTGGATAAGAGCTCCTACAATGAGCAGTTCTTC. Translating it yields CASSHQAGTLDKSSYNEQFF.

The chain joins TRBV6-1 to TRBJ2-7; D remains ambiguous. Germline CDR1 and CDR2: MNHNS and SASEGT. V shed 1 base and J shed 3 bases, with 10 bases lying between them. CDR3 length: 14 amino acids. The CDR3 is CASSEEVRRYEQYF. The CDR3 DNA follows: TGTGCCAGCAGTGAAGAGGTCAGACGCTACGAGCAGTACTTC.

J is TRBJ1-1 and V is TRBV7-2; 7 nucleotides agree with TRBD1. Germline assignment: CDR1 SGHTA and CDR2 FQGNSA. CDR3 size: 15 residues. V shed 5 bases, J shed 3 bases, and the junction held 9 bases outside the gene matches. CDR3 sequence: CASSAPTGRYTEAFF. DNA for the CDR3: TGTGCCAGCAGCGCCCCGACAGGGAGGTACACTGAAGCTTTCTTT.

The chain recombines TRBV7-9 with TRBJ1-2; D not resolved. The germline V and J ends were trimmed by 5 bases and 0 bases, with 13 bases remaining between them. The CDR3 spans 15 residues. Germline CDR1 reads SEHNR; CDR2 reads FQNEAQ (reference sequence). As DNA, the CDR3 is TGTGCCAGCAGCCTCCTCAGTGGGGCTAACTATGGCTACACCTTC. Residues: CASSLLSGANYGYTF.